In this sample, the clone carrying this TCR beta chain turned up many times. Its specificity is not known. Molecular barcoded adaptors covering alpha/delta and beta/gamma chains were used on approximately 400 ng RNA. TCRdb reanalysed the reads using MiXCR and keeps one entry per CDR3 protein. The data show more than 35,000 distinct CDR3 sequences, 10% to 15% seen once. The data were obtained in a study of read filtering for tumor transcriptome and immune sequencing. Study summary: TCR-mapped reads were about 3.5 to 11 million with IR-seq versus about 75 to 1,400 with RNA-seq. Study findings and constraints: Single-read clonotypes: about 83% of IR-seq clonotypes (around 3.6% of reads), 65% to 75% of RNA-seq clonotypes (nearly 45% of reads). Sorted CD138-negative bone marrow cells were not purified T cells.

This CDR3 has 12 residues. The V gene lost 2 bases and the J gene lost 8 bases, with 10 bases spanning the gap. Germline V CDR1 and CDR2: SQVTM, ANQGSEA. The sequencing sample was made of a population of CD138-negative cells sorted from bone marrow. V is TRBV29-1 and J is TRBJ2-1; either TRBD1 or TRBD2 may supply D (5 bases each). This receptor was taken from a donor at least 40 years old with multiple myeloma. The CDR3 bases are TGCAGCGTTGAACTGAGGGGCCATGAGCAGTTCTTC. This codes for CSVELRGHEQFF.